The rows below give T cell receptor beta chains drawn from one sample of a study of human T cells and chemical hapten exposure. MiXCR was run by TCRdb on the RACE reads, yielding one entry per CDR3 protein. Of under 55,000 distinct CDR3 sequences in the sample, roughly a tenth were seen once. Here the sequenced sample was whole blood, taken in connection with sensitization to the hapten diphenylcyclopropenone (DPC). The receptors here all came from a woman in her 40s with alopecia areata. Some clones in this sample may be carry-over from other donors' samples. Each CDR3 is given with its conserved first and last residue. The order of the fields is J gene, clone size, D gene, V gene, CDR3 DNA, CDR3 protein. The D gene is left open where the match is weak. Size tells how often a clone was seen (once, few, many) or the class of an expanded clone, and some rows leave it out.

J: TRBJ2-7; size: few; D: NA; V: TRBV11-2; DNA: TGTGCCAGCAGCTTAAGCGTTACTTCCTACGAGCAGTACTTC; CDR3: CASSLSVTSYEQYF
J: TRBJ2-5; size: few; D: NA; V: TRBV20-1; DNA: TGCAGTGCAATGACTGGGGGGCTGGAGACCCAGTACTTC; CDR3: CSAMTGGLETQYF
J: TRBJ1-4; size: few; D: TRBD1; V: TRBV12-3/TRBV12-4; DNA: TGTGCCAGCAGTCAGGGGGGCTTGGGAGAAAAACTGTTTTTT; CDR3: CASSQGGLGEKLFF
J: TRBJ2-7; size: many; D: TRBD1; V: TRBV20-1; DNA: TGCAGTGCTAAGACAGGGGGTGAAAGGGAGCAGTACTTC; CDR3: CSAKTGGEREQYF
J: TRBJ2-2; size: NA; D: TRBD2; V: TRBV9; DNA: TGTGCCAGCAGCCCTCGTGGGCGGGGGGCGAGCCCCGGGGAGCTGTTTTTT; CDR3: CASSPRGRGASPGELFF
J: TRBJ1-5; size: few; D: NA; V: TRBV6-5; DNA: TGTGCCAGCAGTTACGGGGGGCCGGGCAATCAGCCCCAGCATTTT; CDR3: CASSYGGPGNQPQHF
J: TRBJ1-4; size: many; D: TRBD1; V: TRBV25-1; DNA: TGTGCCAGCAGTGAAACGGGGGCAGGGGGCAAAAAACTGTTTTTT; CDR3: CASSETGAGGKKLFF
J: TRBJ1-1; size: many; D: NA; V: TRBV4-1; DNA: TGCGCCAGCAGCCAAGTCGGCATGAACACTGAAGCTTTCTTT; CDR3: CASSQVGMNTEAFF
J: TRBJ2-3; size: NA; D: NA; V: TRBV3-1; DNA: TGTGCCAGCAGCCACACCGGGAAAACCACAGATACGCAGTATTTT; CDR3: CASSHTGKTTDTQYF
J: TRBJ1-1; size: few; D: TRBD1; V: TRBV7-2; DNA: TGTGCCAGCAGCTTAGTTCCGACAGGGGGAAACACTGAAGCTTTCTTT; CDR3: CASSLVPTGGNTEAFF
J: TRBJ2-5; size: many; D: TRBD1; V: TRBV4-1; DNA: TGCGCCAGCAGGCGTACAGGGGGGCTCCAAGAGACCCAGTACTTC; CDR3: CASRRTGGLQETQYF
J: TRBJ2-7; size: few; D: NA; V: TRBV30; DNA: TGTGCCTTTGGGGAAGGAGTTCCAGCCTACGAGCAGTACTTC; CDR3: CAFGEGVPAYEQYF
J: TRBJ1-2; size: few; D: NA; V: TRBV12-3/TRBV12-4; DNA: TGTGCCAGCAGAGTTTTGGCGCAGGGCGCCACTAACTATGGCTACACCTTC; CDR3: CASRVLAQGATNYGYTF
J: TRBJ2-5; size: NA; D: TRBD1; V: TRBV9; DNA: TGTGCCAGCAGCGCGCGGGACAGGCGGGGAGAGACCCAGTACTTC; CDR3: CASSARDRRGETQYF
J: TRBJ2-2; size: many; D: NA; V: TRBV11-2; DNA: TGTGCCAGCAGCTTACGGGGGACCGGGGAGCTGTTTTTT; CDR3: CASSLRGTGELFF
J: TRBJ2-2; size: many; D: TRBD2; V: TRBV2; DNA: TGTGCCAGCAGTACCACTGGACTAGCGGGGTCCACCGGGGAGCTGTTTTTT; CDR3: CASSTTGLAGSTGELFF
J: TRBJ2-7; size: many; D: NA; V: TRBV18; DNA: TGTGCCAGCTCACTCTTGGTGGAGGCACACTCCTACGAGCAGTACTTC; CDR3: CASSLLVEAHSYEQYF
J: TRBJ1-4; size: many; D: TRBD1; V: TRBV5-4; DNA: TGTGCCAGCAGCCTAACAGGGGGCGAGGAAAAACTGTTTTTT; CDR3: CASSLTGGEEKLFF
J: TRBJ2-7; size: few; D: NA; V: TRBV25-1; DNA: TGTGCCAGCAGTCATAGCCAGTTTCTGTACTTC; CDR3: CASSHSQFLYF
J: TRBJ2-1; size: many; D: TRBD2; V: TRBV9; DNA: TGTGCCAGCAGCCCAAGCCCTCTCACTAGCGGGGGGAGTTACAATGAGCAGTTCTTC; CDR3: CASSPSPLTSGGSYNEQFF
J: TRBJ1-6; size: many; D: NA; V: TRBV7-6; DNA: TGTGCCAGCAGCCTCGAACCTTCAGGCCAGGGCGCCCTCCACTTT; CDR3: CASSLEPSGQGALHF
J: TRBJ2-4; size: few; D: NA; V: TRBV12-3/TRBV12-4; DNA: TGTGCCAGCAGTTTAGCGCAGGGCCCAGGGAACATTCAGTACTTC; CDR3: CASSLAQGPGNIQYF
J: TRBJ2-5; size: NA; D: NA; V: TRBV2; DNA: TGTGCCAGCGGGACTTCGGGGCCTCCGGCCCAGTACTTC; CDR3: CASGTSGPPAQYF
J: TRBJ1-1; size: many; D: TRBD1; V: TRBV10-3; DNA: TGTGCCATCGGATTAGGACAGGGAGTGACTGAAGCTTTCTTT; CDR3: CAIGLGQGVTEAFF
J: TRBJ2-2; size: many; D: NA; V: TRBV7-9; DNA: TGTGCCACCTGGACTGAAGCGAACACCGGGGAGCTGTTTTTT; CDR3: CATWTEANTGELFF
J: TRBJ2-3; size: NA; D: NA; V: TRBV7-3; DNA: TGTGCCAGCAGCTTATGGGACGGGAGAGGCACAGATACGCAGTATTTT; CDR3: CASSLWDGRGTDTQYF
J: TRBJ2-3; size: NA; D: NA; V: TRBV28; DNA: TGTGCCAGCAGTTTAAATTGGGGACCCACAGATACGCAGTATTTT; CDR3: CASSLNWGPTDTQYF
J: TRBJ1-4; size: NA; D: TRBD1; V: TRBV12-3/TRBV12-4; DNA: TGTGCCAGCAGTATACCGGGACAGTATTCGGCAACTAATGAAAAACTGTTTTTT; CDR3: CASSIPGQYSATNEKLFF
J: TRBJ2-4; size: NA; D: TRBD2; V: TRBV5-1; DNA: TGCGCCAGCAGCTTTGGGACTAGCGGAGACATTCAGTACTTC; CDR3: CASSFGTSGDIQYF
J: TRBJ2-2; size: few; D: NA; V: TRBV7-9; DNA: TGTGCCAGCAGCTACACGGGACCGACGAACACCGGGGAGCTGTTTTTT; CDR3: CASSYTGPTNTGELFF
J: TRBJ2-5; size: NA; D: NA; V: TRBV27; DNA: TGTGCCAGCAGTTTAATGATCGGCTCCCAAGAGACCCAGTACTTC; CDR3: CASSLMIGSQETQYF
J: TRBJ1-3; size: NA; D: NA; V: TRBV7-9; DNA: TGTGCCAGCAGCCCACCTTACGCAGAAGGCACCATATATTTT; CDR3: CASSPPYAEGTIYF
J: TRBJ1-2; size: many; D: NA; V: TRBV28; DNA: TGTGCCAGCAGGACAATTAGAGACAGCTATGGCTACACCTTC; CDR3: CASRTIRDSYGYTF
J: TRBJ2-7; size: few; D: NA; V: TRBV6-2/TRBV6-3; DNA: TGTGCCAGCAGCCTCGGACTGGGGGTTGTCTACGAGCAGTACTTC; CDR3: CASSLGLGVVYEQYF
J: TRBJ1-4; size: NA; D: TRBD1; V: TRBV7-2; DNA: TGTGCCAGCAGCTCCCAACAGGGGGCAGGGGAAAAACTGTTTTTT; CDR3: CASSSQQGAGEKLFF
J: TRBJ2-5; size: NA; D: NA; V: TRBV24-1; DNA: TGTGCCACCAGTGATTTGGGGGGAAGAGAGACCCAGTACTTC; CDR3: CATSDLGGRETQYF
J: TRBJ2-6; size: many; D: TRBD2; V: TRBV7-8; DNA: TGTGCCAGCAGTAGCGGGGCCAAAGGCGCTGGGGCCAACGTCCTGACTTTC; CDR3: CASSSGAKGAGANVLTF
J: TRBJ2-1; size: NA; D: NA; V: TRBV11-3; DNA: TGTGCCAGCAGCTCACCCGACAGGTATGAGCAGTTCTTC; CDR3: CASSSPDRYEQFF
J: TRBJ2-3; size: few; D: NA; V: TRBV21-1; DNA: TGTGCCAGCTCGCTACGCCCATTGGGACAGTATTTT; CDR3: CASSLRPLGQYF
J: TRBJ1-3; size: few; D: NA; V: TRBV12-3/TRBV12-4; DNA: TGTGCCAGCAGTTATGATCCAGCCCCCTCTGGAAACACCATATATTTT; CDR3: CASSYDPAPSGNTIYF
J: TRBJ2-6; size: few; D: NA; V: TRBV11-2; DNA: TGTGCCAGCAGCTCCACATCCCTCCAGAATCACCGCTCTGGGGCCAACGTCCTGACTTTC; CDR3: CASSSTSLQNHRSGANVLTF